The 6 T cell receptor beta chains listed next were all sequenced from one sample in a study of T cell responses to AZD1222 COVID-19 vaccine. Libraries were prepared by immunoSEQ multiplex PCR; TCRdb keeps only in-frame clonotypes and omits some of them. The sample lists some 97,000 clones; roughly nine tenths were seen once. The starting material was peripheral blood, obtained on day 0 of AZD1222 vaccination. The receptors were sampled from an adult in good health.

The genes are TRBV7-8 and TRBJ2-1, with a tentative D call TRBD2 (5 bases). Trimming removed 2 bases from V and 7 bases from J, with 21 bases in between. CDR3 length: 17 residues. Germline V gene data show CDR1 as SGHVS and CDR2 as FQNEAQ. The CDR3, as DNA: TGTGCCAGCAGCTTAAGTTCCAGGAGGTCCCCCAGGAATGAGCAGTTCTTC. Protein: CASSLSSRRSPRNEQFF.

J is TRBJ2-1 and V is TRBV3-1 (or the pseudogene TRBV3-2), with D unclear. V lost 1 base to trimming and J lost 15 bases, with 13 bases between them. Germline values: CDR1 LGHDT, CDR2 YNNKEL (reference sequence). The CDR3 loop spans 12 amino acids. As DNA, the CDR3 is TGTGCCAGCAGCCAAGGCTACCTTGGTCTGTTCTTC. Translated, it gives CASSQGYLGLFF.

CDR3 sequence: CASSFGYDGNTIYF. The CDR3 coding sequence is TGCGCCAGCAGTTTTGGTTACGACGGAAACACCATATATTTT. The chain recombines TRBV5-1 with TRBJ1-3; D is uncertain. Trimming removed 5 bases from V and 4 bases from J, with 13 bases in between. The CDR3 length is 14 residues. Germline CDR1 and CDR2: SGHRS and YFSETQ.

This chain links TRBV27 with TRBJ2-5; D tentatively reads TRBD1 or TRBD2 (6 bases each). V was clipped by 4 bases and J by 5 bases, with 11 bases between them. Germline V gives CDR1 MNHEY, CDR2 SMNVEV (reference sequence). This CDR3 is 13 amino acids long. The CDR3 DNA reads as TGTGCCAGCAGTTCCCGGGGGCGGGAGACCCAGTACTTC. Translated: CASSSRGRETQYF.

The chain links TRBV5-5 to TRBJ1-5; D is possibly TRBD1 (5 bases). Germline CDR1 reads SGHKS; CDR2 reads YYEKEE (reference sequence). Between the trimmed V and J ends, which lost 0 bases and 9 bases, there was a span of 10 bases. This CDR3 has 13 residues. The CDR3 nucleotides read TGTGCCAGCAGCTTGGAATGGGGCTCGCCCCAGCATTTT. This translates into CASSLEWGSPQHF.

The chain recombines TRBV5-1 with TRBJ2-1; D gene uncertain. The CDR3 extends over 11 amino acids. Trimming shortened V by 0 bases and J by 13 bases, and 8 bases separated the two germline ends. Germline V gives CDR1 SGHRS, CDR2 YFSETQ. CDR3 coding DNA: TGCGCCAGCAGCTTGGCAGTTGAACAGTTCTTC. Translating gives CASSLAVEQFF.